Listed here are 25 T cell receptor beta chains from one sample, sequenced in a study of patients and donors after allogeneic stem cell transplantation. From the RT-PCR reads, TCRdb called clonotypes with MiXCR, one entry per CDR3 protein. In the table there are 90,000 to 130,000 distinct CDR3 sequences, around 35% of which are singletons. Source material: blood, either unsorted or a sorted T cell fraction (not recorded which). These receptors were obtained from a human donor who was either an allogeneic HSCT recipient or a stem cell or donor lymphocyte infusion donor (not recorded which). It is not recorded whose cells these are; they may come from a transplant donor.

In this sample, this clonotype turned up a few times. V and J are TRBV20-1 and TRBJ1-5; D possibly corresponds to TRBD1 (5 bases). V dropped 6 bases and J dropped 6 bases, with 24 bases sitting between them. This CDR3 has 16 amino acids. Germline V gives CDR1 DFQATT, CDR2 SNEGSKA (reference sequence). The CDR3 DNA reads TGCAGTGCCACCAGGAGCCCCGGGGGGAGCGCTCAGCCCCAGCATTTT. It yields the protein CSATRSPGGSAQPQHF.

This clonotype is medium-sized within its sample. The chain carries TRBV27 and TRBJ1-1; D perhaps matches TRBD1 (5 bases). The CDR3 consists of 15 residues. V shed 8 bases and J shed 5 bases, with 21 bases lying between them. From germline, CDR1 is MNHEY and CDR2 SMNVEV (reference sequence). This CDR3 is CASLGGSGLGTEAFF. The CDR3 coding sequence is TGTGCCAGCCTCGGGGGATCGGGGCTCGGGACTGAAGCTTTCTTT.

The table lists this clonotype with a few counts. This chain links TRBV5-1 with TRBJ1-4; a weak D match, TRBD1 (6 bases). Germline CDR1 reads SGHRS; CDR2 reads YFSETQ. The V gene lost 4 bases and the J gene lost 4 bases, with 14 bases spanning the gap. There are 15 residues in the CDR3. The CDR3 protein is CASSPDRVDNEKLFF. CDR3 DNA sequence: TGCGCCAGCAGCCCGGACAGAGTGGATAATGAAAAACTGTTTTTT.

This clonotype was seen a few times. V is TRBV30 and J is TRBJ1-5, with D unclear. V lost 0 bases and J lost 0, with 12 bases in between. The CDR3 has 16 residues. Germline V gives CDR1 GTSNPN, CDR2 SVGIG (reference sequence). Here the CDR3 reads CAWSVQRQNSNQPQHF. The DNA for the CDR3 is TGTGCCTGGAGTGTACAGAGGCAGAATAGCAATCAGCCCCAGCATTTT.

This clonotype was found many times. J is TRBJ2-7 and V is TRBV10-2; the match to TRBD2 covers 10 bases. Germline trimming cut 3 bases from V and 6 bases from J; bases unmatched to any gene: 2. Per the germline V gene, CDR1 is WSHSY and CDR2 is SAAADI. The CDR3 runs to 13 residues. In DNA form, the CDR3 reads TGCGCCAGCAGTGAACTAGCGGGATTCGAGCAGTACTTC. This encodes CASSELAGFEQYF.

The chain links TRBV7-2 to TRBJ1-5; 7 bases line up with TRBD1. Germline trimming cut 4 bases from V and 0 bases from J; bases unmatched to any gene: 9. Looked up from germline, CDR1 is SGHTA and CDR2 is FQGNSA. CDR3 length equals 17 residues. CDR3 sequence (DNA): TGTGCCAGCAGCTCCAGGGACAGCAGAAATAGCAATCAGCCCCAGCATTTT. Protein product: CASSSRDSRNSNQPQHF.

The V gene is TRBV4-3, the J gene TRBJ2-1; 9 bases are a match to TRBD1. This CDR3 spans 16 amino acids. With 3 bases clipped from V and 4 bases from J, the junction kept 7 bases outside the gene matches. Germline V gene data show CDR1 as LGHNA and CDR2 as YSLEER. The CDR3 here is CASSQRQGGIYNEQFF. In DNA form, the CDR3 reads TGCGCCAGCAGCCAGCGACAGGGGGGGATATACAATGAGCAGTTCTTC.

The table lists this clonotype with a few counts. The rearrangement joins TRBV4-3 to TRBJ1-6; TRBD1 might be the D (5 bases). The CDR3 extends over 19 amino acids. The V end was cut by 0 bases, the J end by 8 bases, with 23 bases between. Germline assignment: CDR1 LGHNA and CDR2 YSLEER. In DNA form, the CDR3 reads TGCGCCAGCAGCCAAGATGCATCGGCAGGGAGGCCGCATTATTCACCCCTCCACTTT. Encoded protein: CASSQDASAGRPHYSPLHF.

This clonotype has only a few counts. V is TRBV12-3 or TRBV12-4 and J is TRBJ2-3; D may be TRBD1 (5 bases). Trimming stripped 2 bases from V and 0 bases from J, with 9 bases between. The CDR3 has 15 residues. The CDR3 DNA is TGTGCCAGCAGTTTACAGGGTTCTAGCACAGATACGCAGTATTTT. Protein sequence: CASSLQGSSTDTQYF.

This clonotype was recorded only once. The CDR3 loop is CASSLPQGTLGNEQFF. CDR3 nucleotides: TGTGCCAGCAGCTTACCACAGGGTACTCTCGGAAATGAGCAGTTCTTC. The chain carries TRBV7-9 and TRBJ2-1, with D maybe TRBD1 (6 bases). Trimming took 2 bases from V and 7 from J, leaving 18 bases between them. Germline CDR1 and CDR2: SEHNR and FQNEAQ (reference sequence). This CDR3 is 16 amino acids long.

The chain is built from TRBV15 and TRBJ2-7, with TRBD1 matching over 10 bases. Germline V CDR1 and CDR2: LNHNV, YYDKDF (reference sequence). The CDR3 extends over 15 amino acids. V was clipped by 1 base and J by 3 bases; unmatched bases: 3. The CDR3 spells CATSRGTGGDYEQYF. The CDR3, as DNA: TGTGCCACCAGCAGAGGGACAGGGGGGGACTACGAGCAGTACTTC.

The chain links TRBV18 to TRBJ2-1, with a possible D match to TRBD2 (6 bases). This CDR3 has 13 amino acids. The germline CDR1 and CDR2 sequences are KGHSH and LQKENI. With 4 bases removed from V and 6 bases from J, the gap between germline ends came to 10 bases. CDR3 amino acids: CASSQGTPNEQFF. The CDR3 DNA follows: TGTGCCAGCTCACAGGGGACTCCCAATGAGCAGTTCTTC.

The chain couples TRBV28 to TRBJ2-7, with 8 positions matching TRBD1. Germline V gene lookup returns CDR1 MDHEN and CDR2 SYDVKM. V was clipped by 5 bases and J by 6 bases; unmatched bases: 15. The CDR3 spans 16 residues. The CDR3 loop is CASSERTGSGYGEQYF. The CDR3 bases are TGTGCCAGCAGTGAACGGACAGGGTCCGGATATGGCGAGCAGTACTTC.

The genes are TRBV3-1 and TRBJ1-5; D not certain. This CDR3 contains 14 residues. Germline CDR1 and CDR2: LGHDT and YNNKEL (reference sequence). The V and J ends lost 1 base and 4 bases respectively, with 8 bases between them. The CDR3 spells CASSQGQQNQPQHF. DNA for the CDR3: TGTGCCAGCAGCCAAGGGCAGCAAAATCAGCCCCAGCATTTT.

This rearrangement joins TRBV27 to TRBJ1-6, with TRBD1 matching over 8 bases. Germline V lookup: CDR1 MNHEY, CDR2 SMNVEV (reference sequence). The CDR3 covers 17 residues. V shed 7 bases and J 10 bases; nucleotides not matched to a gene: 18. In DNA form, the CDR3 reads TGTGCCAGCACCTCTGCCTGGACAGGGACGGAGGAATCACCCCTCCACTTT. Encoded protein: CASTSAWTGTEESPLHF.

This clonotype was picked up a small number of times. The CDR3 DNA reads as TGTGCCAGCAGCTTAGTGGGACTAGCGGGAACGAACACCGGGGAGCTGTTTTTT. Protein product: CASSLVGLAGTNTGELFF. The rearrangement uses TRBV7-2 and TRBJ2-2; TRBD2 matches at 13 bases. This CDR3 has 18 amino acids. V shed 1 base and J 0 bases; nucleotides not matched to a gene: 2. Germline-derived CDR1 and CDR2 are SGHTA and FQGNSA. Full variable domain (missing parts from reference TRBV7-2 and TRBJ2-2): GAGVSQSPSNKVTEKGKDVELRCDPISGHTALYWYRQSLGQGLEFLIYFQGNSAPDKSGLPSDRFSAERTGGSVSTLTIQRTQQEDSAVYLCASSLVGLAGTNTGELFFGEGSRLTVL.

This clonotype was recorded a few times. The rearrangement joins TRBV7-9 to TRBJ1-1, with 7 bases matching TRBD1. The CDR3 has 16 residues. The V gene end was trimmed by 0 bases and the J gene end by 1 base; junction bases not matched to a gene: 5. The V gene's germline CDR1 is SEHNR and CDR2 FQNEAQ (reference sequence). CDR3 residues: CASSLAYRGQNTEAFF. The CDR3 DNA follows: TGTGCCAGCAGCTTAGCCTACAGGGGTCAGAACACTGAAGCTTTCTTT. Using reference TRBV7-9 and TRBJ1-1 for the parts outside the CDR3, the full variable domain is DTGVSQNPRHKITKRGQNVTFRCDPISEHNRLYWYRQTLGQGPEFLTYFQNEAQLEKSRLLSDRFSAERPKGSFSTLEIQRTEQGDSAMYLCASSLAYRGQNTEAFFGQGTRLTVV.

This CDR3 is CASSQGGTTGFEDTQYF. Here the CDR3 DNA reads TGCGCCAGCAGCCAAGGGGGGACGACAGGATTTGAAGATACGCAGTATTTT. The V gene is TRBV4-3, the J gene TRBJ2-3; tentatively, D is TRBD1 (6 bases). Germline CDR1 reads LGHNA; CDR2 reads YSLEER. CDR3 length: 17 amino acids. Trimming pared 1 base from V and 5 bases from J, leaving 19 bases between.

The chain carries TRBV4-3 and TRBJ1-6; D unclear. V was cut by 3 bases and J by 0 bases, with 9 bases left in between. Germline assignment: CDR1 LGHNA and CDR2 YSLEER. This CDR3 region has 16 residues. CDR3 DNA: TGCGCCAGCAGCCACCGTCGGAGCTCCTATAATTCACCCCTCCACTTT. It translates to CASSHRRSSYNSPLHF.

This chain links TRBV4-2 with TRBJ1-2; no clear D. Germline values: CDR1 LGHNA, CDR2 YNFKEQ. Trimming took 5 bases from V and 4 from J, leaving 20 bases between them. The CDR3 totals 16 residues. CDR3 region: CASSEGQRLRGYGYTF. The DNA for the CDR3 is TGTGCCAGCAGCGAGGGTCAACGTCTACGAGGCTATGGCTACACCTTC.

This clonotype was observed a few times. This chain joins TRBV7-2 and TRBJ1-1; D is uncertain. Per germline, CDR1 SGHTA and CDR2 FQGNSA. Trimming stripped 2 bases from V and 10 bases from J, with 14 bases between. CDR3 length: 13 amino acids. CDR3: CASSLFGYGGAFF. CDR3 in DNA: TGTGCCAGCAGCTTATTCGGATACGGCGGAGCTTTCTTT.

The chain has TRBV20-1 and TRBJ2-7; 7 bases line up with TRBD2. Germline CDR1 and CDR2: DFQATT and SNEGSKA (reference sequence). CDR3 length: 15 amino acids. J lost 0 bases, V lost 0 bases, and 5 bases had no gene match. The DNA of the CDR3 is TGCAGTGCTAGAGATTCGGCTAGCGGCTCCTACGAGCAGTACTTC. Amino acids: CSARDSASGSYEQYF.

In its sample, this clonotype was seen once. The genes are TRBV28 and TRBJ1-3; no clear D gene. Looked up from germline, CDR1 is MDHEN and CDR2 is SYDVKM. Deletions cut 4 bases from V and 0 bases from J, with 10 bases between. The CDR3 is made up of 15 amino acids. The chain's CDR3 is CASSYERVSGNTIYF. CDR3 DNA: TGTGCCAGCAGTTACGAGAGGGTCTCTGGAAACACCATATATTTT.

CDR3 protein: CSASPGNEQFF. The CDR3 coding sequence is TGCAGTGCTAGCCCGGGCAATGAGCAGTTCTTC. The chain joins TRBV20-1 to TRBJ2-1; D is ambiguous. Trimming took 3 bases from V and 6 from J, leaving 6 bases between them. The CDR3 has 11 residues. Looked up from germline, CDR1 is DFQATT and CDR2 is SNEGSKA (reference sequence).

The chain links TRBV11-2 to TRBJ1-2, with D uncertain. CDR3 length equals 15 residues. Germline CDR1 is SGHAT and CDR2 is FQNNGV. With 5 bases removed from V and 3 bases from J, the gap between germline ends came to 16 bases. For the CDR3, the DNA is TGTGCCAGCAGCCGATCGGGCCTCTGGGACTATGGCTACACCTTC. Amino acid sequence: CASSRSGLWDYGYTF.